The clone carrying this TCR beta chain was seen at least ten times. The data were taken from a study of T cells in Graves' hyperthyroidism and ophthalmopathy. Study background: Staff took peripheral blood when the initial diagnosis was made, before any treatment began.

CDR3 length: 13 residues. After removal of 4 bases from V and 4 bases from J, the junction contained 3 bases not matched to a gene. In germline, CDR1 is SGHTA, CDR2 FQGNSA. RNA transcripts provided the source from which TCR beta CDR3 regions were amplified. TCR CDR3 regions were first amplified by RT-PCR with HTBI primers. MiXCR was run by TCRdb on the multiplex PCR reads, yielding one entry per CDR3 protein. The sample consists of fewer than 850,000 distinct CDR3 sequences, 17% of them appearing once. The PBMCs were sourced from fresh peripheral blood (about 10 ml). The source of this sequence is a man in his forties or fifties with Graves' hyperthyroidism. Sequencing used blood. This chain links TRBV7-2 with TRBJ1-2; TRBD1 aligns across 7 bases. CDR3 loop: CASSSDRSYGYTF. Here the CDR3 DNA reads TGTGCCAGCAGCTCGGACAGGAGCTATGGCTACACCTTC.